The 21 T cell receptor beta chains in this list originate from one sample, sequenced in a study of cytomegalovirus exposure and HLA in healthy donors. 60 Vbeta and 13 Jbeta primers were used in PCR. Data came from immunoSEQ multiplex PCR; TCRdb stores just in-frame clones and leaves some out. The repertoire holds fewer than 200,000 clones, with roughly 82% as singletons. The sequencing sample was made of PBMCs. Receptors originate from a man aged 45 to 65 in good health and CMV-seropositive.

The sample holds a few counts of this clone. The V and J genes are TRBV29-1 and TRBJ1-2; maybe TRBD1 (5 bases). Between the trimmed V and J ends, which lost 1 base and 4 bases, there was a span of 10 bases. Germline assignment: CDR1 SQVTM and CDR2 ANQGSEA. This CDR3 is built from 13 residues. The CDR3 DNA follows: TGCAGCGTTGAAGGGGGGGGTAGCTATGGCTACACCTTC. Its translation: CSVEGGGSYGYTF.

The chain employs TRBV10-3 and TRBJ1-1; 7 bases are a match to TRBD1. After removal of 2 bases from V and 0 bases from J, the junction contained 3 bases not matched to a gene. The CDR3 totals 15 residues. Germline-derived CDR1 and CDR2 are ENHRY and SYGVKD. The CDR3: CAISEVDRVNTEAFF. DNA of the CDR3: TGTGCCATCAGTGAGGTAGACAGGGTGAACACTGAAGCTTTCTTT.

This sequence joins TRBV28 and TRBJ2-1, with D tentatively TRBD1 (6 bases). The CDR3 covers 18 residues. Germline lookup yields CDR1 MDHEN and CDR2 SYDVKM. Trimming shortened V by 5 bases and J by 5 bases, and 25 bases separated the two germline ends. The chain's CDR3 is CASSPLTGTTPKNNEQFF. Written as DNA, the CDR3 is TGTGCCAGCAGTCCGCTTACAGGGACCACCCCCAAGAACAATGAGCAGTTCTTC.

Written as DNA, the CDR3 is TGTGCCAGCAGTTTGACAGGGGTTGCAAGCAATCAGCCCCAGCATTTT. The encoded protein is CASSLTGVASNQPQHF. The chain recombines TRBV28 with TRBJ1-5, with 8 nucleotides matching TRBD1. Germline V gene lookup returns CDR1 MDHEN and CDR2 SYDVKM. This CDR3 contains 16 residues. V trimming: 3 bases; J trimming: 1 base; junction bases outside the gene matches: 5.

About this clone itself: A much larger clone is a single base away; this may be a read error. Other DNA sequences in this specimen translate into the identical CDR3. The chain is built from TRBV4-1 and TRBJ1-2; 9 bases agree with TRBD1. The germline CDR1 and CDR2 sequences are MGHRA and YSYEKL. This CDR3 is built from 14 residues. The V segment lost 1 base and the J segment 8 bases; nucleotides outside the gene matches: 5. In nucleotides, the CDR3 is TGCGCCAGCAGCCAAGGGACAGGGGAGGTAGGCTACACCTTC. Translated: CASSQGTGEVGYTF.

This chain joins TRBV5-1 and TRBJ2-5; 10 bases line up with TRBD1. The J segment lost 5 bases and the V segment lost 4 bases, leaving 11 bases of the junction unmatched. This CDR3 comprises 16 residues. In germline, CDR1 is SGHRS, CDR2 YFSETQ. Here the CDR3 reads CASSSDGTGAGETQYF. CDR3 sequence (DNA): TGCGCCAGCAGCAGCGATGGGACAGGGGCCGGGGAGACCCAGTACTTC. Drawing the rest from reference TRBV5-1 and TRBJ2-5, the complete variable domain is KAGVTQTPRYLIKTRGQQVTLSCSPISGHRSVSWYQQTPGQGLQFLFEYFSETQRNKGNFPGRFSGRQFSNSRSEMNVSTLELGDSALYLCASSSDGTGAGETQYFGPGTRLLVL.

This sequence joins TRBV7-2 and TRBJ2-2; 7 nucleotides align to TRBD2. J was trimmed by 3 bases and V by 2 bases; bases with no gene match: 9. This CDR3 is built from 17 residues. The germline CDR1 and CDR2 sequences are SGHTA and FQGNSA. The CDR3 spells CASSLNRRGIYTGELFF. CDR3 sequence (DNA): TGTGCCAGCAGCTTAAATCGGCGGGGGATCTACACCGGGGAGCTGTTTTTT. Full variable domain (outside the CDR3, taken from reference TRBV7-2 and TRBJ2-2): GAGVSQSPSNKVTEKGKDVELRCDPISGHTALYWYRQSLGQGLEFLIYFQGNSAPDKSGLPSDRFSAERTGGSVSTLTIQRTQQEDSAVYLCASSLNRRGIYTGELFFGEGSRLTVL.

The CDR3 is CASSEYEQYF. The DNA of the CDR3 is TGTGCCAGCAGCGAGTACGAGCAGTACTTC. V is TRBV11-2 and J is TRBJ2-7; D unresolved. The CDR3 is 10 amino acids. V was clipped by 5 bases and J by 4 bases, with 3 bases between them. The germline V gene has CDR1 SGHAT and CDR2 FQNNGV.

V gene TRBV7-2 combines with J gene TRBJ1-1; D call uncertain. The CDR3 runs to 13 residues. The ends were cut back, 6 bases at V and 3 bases at J, with 11 bases in the middle. The germline gives CDR1 SGHTA, CDR2 FQGNSA. CDR3 sequence reads: CASRQQSDTEAFF. DNA of the CDR3: TGTGCCAGCAGACAACAGTCGGACACTGAAGCTTTCTTT.

J is TRBJ2-3 and V is TRBV6-5, with TRBD1 identical over 7 bases. The CDR3 runs to 13 residues. Germline CDR1 is MNHEY and CDR2 is SVGAGI. The ends lost 7 bases at V and 4 bases at J; junction bases unmatched: 5. CDR3 DNA: TGTGCCAGCACCGGACAGGCTTCAGATACGCAGTATTTT. The encoded protein is CASTGQASDTQYF.

The chain has TRBV6-5 and TRBJ1-1; 7 bases align to TRBD1. Germline values: CDR1 MNHEY, CDR2 SVGAGI. V trimming: 7 bases; J trimming: 5 bases; junction bases outside the gene matches: 10. CDR3 length: 14 residues. This chain's CDR3 is CASNPTGERTEAFF. Written as DNA, the CDR3 is TGTGCCAGCAACCCCACAGGGGAGAGGACTGAAGCTTTCTTT.

This clone was picked up one time. The V gene is TRBV5-1, the J gene TRBJ1-2, with D hard to call. Germline V lookup: CDR1 SGHRS, CDR2 YFSETQ. The CDR3 contains 15 residues. V dropped 5 bases and J dropped 0 bases, with 14 bases sitting between them. The CDR3 here is CASRETGGSNYGYTF. CDR3 nucleotide sequence: TGCGCCAGCAGGGAGACGGGAGGTTCTAACTATGGCTACACCTTC.

Only a few counts were recorded for this clone. The chain employs TRBV6-4 and TRBJ2-1; 9 bases align to TRBD1. Unmatched junction bases numbered 4, after V lost 3 bases and J lost 4 bases. Germline V gene sequence: CDR1 MRHNA, CDR2 SNTAGT. The CDR3 spans 15 residues. DNA of the CDR3: TGTGCCAGCAGTGAGGCCGGGACAGGGTACAATGAGCAGTTCTTC. Translating gives CASSEAGTGYNEQFF.

The chain joins TRBV28 to TRBJ1-1; TRBD1 agrees at 7 bases. V lost 7 bases to trimming and J lost 3 bases; unmatched junction nucleotides: 11. This CDR3 spans 15 amino acids. The germline V gene has CDR1 MDHEN and CDR2 SYDVKM. As DNA, the CDR3 is TGTGCCAGCACCCCTCTCGGGACAGCAGACACTGAAGCTTTCTTT. This codes for CASTPLGTADTEAFF.

V usage is TRBV6-1 and J usage is TRBJ2-3, with 10 bases fitting TRBD2. The germline V gene has CDR1 MNHNS and CDR2 SASEGT. CDR3 size: 15 residues. The trim removed 2 bases at V and 4 bases at J, leaving 3 bases unmatched. This chain's CDR3 is CASSEWGLAPDTQYF. The CDR3 nucleotides read TGTGCCAGCAGTGAATGGGGACTAGCGCCAGATACGCAGTATTTT.

V gene TRBV6-5 combines with J gene TRBJ2-7; 10 bases fit TRBD2. With 5 bases clipped from V and 7 bases from J, the junction kept 8 bases outside the gene matches. The germline gives CDR1 MNHEY, CDR2 SVGAGI. CDR3 length: 14 amino acids. In DNA form, the CDR3 reads TGTGCCAGCAGTAGAGCGGGGGGGCTGGGTGAGCAGTACTTC. As protein: CASSRAGGLGEQYF.

The chain employs TRBV6-1 and TRBJ2-5; 9 nucleotides line up with TRBD1. The J call could be wrong; TRBJ2-7 is a better fit for the DNA end. Germline loops: CDR1 MNHNS, CDR2 SASEGT. The CDR3 consists of 13 residues. Here the CDR3 reads CASSSGQGYEQYF. The CDR3 bases are TGTGCCAGCAGCTCGGGACAGGGCTACGAGCAGTACTTC.

This chain uses TRBV28 with TRBJ1-3; D might be TRBD1 (5 bases). Trimming shortened V by 1 base and J by 0 bases, and 10 bases separated the two germline ends. This CDR3 comprises 16 residues. CDR1 MDHEN and CDR2 SYDVKM come from the germline V gene. DNA of the CDR3: TGTGCCAGCAGTTTATACCAGGGTGACTCTGGAAACACCATATATTTT. Translating it yields CASSLYQGDSGNTIYF.

The chain links TRBV7-3 to TRBJ2-1, with D hard to call. Germline loops: CDR1 SGHTA, CDR2 FQGTGA. Trimming pared 1 base from V and 8 bases from J, leaving 6 bases between. This CDR3 is built from 12 residues. The CDR3 bases are TGTGCCAGCAGCTTAAGGCTCGATGAGCAGTTCTTC. Translation gives CASSLRLDEQFF. The full variable domain, its missing parts supplied by reference TRBV7-3 and TRBJ2-1, is GAGVSQTPSNKVTEKGKYVELRCDPISGHTALYWYRQSLGQGPEFLIYFQGTGAADDSGLPNDRFFAVRPEGSVSTLKIQRTERGDSAVYLCASSLRLDEQFFGPGTRLTVL.

This chain connects TRBV25-1 to TRBJ1-2; TRBD1 is a possible D gene (5 bases). CDR3 length: 14 residues. Germline V gene data show CDR1 as MGHDK and CDR2 as SYGVNS. Trimming cost V 3 bases and J 2 bases, with 10 bases left between them. For the CDR3, the DNA is TGTGCCAGCAGTGACAGGGCTTGGAACTATGGCTACACCTTC. This translates into CASSDRAWNYGYTF.

The chain links TRBV7-3 to TRBJ2-3; weak D call: TRBD1 (6 bases). V shed 6 bases and J shed 4 bases, with 17 bases lying between them. This CDR3 is built from 15 residues. Germline V gives CDR1 SGHTA, CDR2 FQGTGA. The DNA of the CDR3 is TGTGCCAGCAGTCGAGGGGGAACAATTCCAGATACGCAGTATTTT. This gives the protein CASSRGGTIPDTQYF.